Given below is one T cell receptor (beta chain) in context. The sample originates from a study of blood T cell repertoires in COVID-19. Sequencing used immunoSEQ multiplex PCR; TCRdb keeps in-frame clones, though not all of them. The sample contains 100,000 to 150,000 clones, approximately 80% of which appear only once. The TCR originated in a woman between 50 and 59 years old with acute or convalescent COVID-19. The sample taken for sequencing was peripheral blood.

The chain's CDR3 is CASRTRDRRNPALCGYTF. The CDR3 bases are TGTGCAAGTCGCACCCGGGACAGGCGAAATCCGGCGTTATGTGGCTACACCTTC. The genes are TRBV12-2 and TRBJ1-2; the table's D call of TRBD1 was not tested on the DNA. TRBV12-2 is recorded as a pseudogene. CDR3 length: 18 residues.